Listed below are T cell receptor beta chains from one sample, sequenced in a study of blood T cell repertoires in COVID-19. Clones were sequenced by immunoSEQ multiplex PCR, and TCRdb holds only the in-frame ones, with some missing. Here the sample spans more than 130,000 clones, around nine tenths being singletons. Sample: peripheral blood. The receptors originated from a woman aged 40 to 50 with acute or convalescent COVID-19. Each CDR3 is given with its conserved first and last residue. D genes are given only for firm matches. The listing skips clone size in some rows; elsewhere it reads once, few, many or a size class.

14 | TRBJ2-3 | TRBV5-4 | . | once | CASSLGGDTDTQYF | TGTGCCAGCAGCTTAGGCGGGGACACAGATACGCAGTATTTT
16 | TRBJ1-2 | TRBV30 | TRBD1 | . | CAWSVRGTGAVSGYTF | TGTGCCTGGAGTGTAAGAGGGACAGGGGCCGTTTCGGGCTACACCTTC
15 | TRBJ2-7 | TRBV7-2 | TRBD2 | . | CASSSSGTNSYEQYF | TGTGCCAGCAGCTCCTCCGGGACTAACTCCTACGAGCAGTACTTC
15 | TRBJ1-1 | TRBV19 | . | . | CASSISPQSNTEAFF | TGTGCCAGTAGTATTTCCCCGCAGTCGAACACTGAAGCTTTCTTT
14 | TRBJ1-6 | TRBV6-5 | TRBD1 | . | CASKQDRGRSPLHF | TGTGCCAGCAAACAGGACAGGGGTAGATCACCCCTCCACTTT
16 | TRBJ1-6 | TRBV5-1 | TRBD1 | once | CASSPGTGIGNSPLHF | TGCGCCAGCAGCCCCGGGACAGGGATCGGTAATTCACCCCTCCACTTT
14 | TRBJ2-3 | TRBV29-1 | TRBD1 | . | CSADRAPRTDTQYF | TGCAGCGCTGACAGGGCCCCCCGAACAGATACGCAGTATTTT
12 | TRBJ1-6 | TRBV4-1 | . | . | CASSQALGPLHF | TGCGCCAGCAGCCAAGCCCTAGGACCCCTCCACTTT
14 | TRBJ1-2 | TRBV29-1 | . | once | CSVETQGTYYGYTF | TGCAGCGTTGAAACCCAGGGAACGTACTATGGCTACACCTTC
17 | TRBJ2-7 | TRBV7-6 | TRBD1 | . | CASSLADRELSGYEQYF | TGTGCCAGCAGCTTAGCGGACAGGGAGCTTAGCGGCTACGAGCAGTACTTC
13 | TRBJ2-1 | TRBV14 | . | . | CASSPLSYNEQFF | TGTGCCAGCAGCCCCCTCTCCTACAATGAGCAGTTCTTC
15 | TRBJ2-1 | TRBV30 | TRBD2 | . | CAWSVRSGRVHEQFF | TGTGCCTGGAGTGTACGTAGCGGGAGGGTTCATGAGCAGTTCTTC
18 | TRBJ2-1 | TRBV4-3 | TRBD2 | . | CASSQVRIGREFRNEQFF | TGCGCCAGCAGCCAAGTTAGAATCGGGCGGGAGTTCCGCAATGAGCAGTTCTTC
18 | TRBJ2-1 | TRBV5-5 | TRBD2 | . | CASSFLGLAGVIYNEQFF | TGTGCCAGCAGCTTCCTAGGACTAGCGGGTGTGATTTACAATGAGCAGTTCTTC
13 | TRBJ1-2 | TRBV12-3/TRBV12-4 | . | . | CASSLEGSYGYTF | TGTGCCAGCAGTTTAGAGGGGTCCTATGGCTACACCTTC
13 | TRBJ1-2 | TRBV12-5 | . | . | CASGPDIVEGYTF | TGTGCTAGTGGCCCGGACATTGTTGAGGGCTACACCTTC
16 | TRBJ2-1 | TRBV24-1 | . | . | CATSDPSGAAFNEQFF | TGTGCCACCAGTGATCCCTCAGGGGCTGCCTTTAATGAGCAGTTCTTC
16 | TRBJ2-4 | TRBV6-6 | . | . | CASSYSVGAGENIQYF | TGTGCCAGCAGTTACTCGGTGGGGGCCGGAGAAAACATTCAGTACTTC
13 | TRBJ1-2 | TRBV6-2/TRBV6-3 | . | . | CASSYGPGNGYTF | TGTGCCAGCAGTTACGGTCCGGGGAATGGCTACACCTTC
16 | TRBJ2-6 | TRBV5-1 | . | . | CASSLQGYSGANVLTF | TGCGCCAGCAGCTTACAGGGATACTCTGGGGCCAACGTCCTGACTTTC
14 | TRBJ1-2 | TRBV30 | TRBD1 | few | CACTSGTGLYGYTF | TGTGCCTGTACTTCCGGGACAGGACTCTATGGCTACACCTTC
14 | TRBJ1-1 | TRBV10-3 | TRBD1 | . | CAISEVTGHTEAFF | TGTGCCATCAGTGAGGTGACAGGGCACACTGAAGCTTTCTTT
18 | TRBJ1-1 | TRBV6-1 | TRBD1 | . | CASSEFLLFGQGDSEAFF | TGTGCCAGCAGTGAATTTCTGCTATTTGGACAGGGGGATTCTGAAGCTTTCTTT
14 | TRBJ2-1 | TRBV27 | TRBD1 | . | CASSEDRVSGEQFF | TGTGCCAGCAGTGAGGACAGGGTGTCGGGTGAGCAGTTCTTC
14 | TRBJ2-7 | TRBV2 | . | . | CASSEVLFSYEQYF | TGTGCCAGCAGTGAAGTTCTTTTCTCCTACGAGCAGTACTTC
15 | TRBJ2-7 | TRBV25-1 | TRBD2 | . | CASSDGPSGGVKQYF | TGTGCCAGCAGTGATGGGCCTAGCGGTGGGGTAAAGCAGTACTTC
13 | TRBJ1-2 | TRBV5-3 | . | few | CARNYRERDGYTF | TGTGCCAGAAATTACAGGGAAAGGGATGGCTACACCTTC
14 | TRBJ2-1 | TRBV11-2 | . | . | CASSRLVDRNEQFF | TGTGCCAGCAGCCGACTAGTTGATCGCAATGAGCAGTTCTTC
17 | TRBJ2-2 | TRBV7-9 | TRBD2 | once | CASSFPPSGTSTGELFF | TGTGCCAGCAGCTTCCCTCCTAGCGGGACATCGACCGGGGAGCTGTTTTTT
15 | TRBJ2-5 | TRBV11-2 | . | few | CASSFNLARQETQYF | TGTGCCAGCAGCTTTAATCTAGCACGACAAGAGACCCAGTACTTC